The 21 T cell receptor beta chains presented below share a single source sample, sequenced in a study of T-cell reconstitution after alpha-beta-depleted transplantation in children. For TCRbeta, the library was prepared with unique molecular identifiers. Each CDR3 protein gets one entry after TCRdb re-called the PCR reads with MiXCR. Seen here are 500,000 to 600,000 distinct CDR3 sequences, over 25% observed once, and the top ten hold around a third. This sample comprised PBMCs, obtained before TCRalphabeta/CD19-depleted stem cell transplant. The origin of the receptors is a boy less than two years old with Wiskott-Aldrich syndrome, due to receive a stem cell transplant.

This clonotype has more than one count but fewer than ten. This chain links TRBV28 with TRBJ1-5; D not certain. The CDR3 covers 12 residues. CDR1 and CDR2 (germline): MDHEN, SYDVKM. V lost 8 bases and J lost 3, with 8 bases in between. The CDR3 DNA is TGTGCCAGCCGAGACTACAATCAGCCCCAGCATTTT. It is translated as CASRDYNQPQHF.

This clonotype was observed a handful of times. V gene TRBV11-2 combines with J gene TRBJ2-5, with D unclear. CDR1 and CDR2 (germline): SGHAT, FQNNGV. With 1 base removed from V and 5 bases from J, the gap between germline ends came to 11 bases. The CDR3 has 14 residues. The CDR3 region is CASSLVGRSETQYF. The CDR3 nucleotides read TGTGCCAGCAGCTTAGTGGGTAGATCCGAGACCCAGTACTTC.

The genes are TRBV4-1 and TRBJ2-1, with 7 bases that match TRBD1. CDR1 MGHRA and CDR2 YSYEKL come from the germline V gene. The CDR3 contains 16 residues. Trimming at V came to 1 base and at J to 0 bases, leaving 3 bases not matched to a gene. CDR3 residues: CASSQVGDSSYNEQFF. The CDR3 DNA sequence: TGCGCCAGCAGCCAAGTAGGGGACAGCTCCTACAATGAGCAGTTCTTC.

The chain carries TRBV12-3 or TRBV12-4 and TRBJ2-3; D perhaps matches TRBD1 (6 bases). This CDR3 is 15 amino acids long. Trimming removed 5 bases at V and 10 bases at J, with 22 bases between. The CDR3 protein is CASSPKTGPRYAQYF. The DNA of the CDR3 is TGTGCCAGCAGTCCAAAAACAGGGCCTAGATACGCGCAGTATTTT.

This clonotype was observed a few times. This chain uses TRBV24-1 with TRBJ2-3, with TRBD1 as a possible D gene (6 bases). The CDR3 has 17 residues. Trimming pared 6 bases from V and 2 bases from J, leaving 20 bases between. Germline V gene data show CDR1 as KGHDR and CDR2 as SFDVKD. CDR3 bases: TGTGCCACCAGTTCGGGGCAGGGGTTGTCAACCACAGATACGCAGTATTTT. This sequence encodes CATSSGQGLSTTDTQYF.

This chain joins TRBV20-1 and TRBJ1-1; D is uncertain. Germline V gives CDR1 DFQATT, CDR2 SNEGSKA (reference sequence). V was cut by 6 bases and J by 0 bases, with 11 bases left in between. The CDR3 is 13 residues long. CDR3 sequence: CSAAPSMNTEAFF. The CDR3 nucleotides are TGCAGTGCCGCTCCTAGTATGAACACTGAAGCTTTCTTT.

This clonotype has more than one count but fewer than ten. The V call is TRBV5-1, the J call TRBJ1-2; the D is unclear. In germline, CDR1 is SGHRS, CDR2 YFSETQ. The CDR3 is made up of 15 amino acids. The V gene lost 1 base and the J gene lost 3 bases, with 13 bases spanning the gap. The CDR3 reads CASSLFYGLYYGYTF. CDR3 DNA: TGCGCCAGCAGCTTGTTTTACGGACTATACTATGGCTACACCTTC.

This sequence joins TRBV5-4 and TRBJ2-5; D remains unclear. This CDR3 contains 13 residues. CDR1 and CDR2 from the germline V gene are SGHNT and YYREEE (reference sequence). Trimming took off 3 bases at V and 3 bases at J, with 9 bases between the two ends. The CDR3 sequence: CASSSGPKETQYF. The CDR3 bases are TGTGCCAGCAGCTCCGGGCCCAAAGAGACCCAGTACTTC.

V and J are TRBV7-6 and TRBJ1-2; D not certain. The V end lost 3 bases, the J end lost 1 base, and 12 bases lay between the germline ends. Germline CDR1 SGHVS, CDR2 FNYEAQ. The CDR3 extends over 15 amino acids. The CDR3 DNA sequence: TGTGCCAGCAGCTTTGGAATCGGCAGTAACTATGGCTACACCTTC. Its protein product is CASSFGIGSNYGYTF. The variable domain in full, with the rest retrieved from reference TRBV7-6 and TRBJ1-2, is GAGVSQSPRYKVTKRGQDVALRCDPISGHVSLYWYRQALGQGPEFLTYFNYEAQQDKSGLPNDRFSAERPEGSISTLTIQRTEQRDSAMYRCASSFGIGSNYGYTFGSGTRLTVV.

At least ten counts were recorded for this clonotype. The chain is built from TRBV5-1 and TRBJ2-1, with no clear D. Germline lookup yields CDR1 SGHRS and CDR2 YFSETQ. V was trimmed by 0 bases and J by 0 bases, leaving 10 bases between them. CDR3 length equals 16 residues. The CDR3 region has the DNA TGCGCCAGCAGCTTGGGGGCGAGCTCCTCCTACAATGAGCAGTTCTTC. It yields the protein CASSLGASSSYNEQFF.

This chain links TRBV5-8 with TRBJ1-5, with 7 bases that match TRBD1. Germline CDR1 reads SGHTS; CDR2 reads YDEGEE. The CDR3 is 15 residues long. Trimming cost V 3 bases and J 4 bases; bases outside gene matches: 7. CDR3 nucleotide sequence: TGTGCCAGCAGCTCACTGACAGGGCGGAATCAGCCCCAGCATTTT. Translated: CASSSLTGRNQPQHF.

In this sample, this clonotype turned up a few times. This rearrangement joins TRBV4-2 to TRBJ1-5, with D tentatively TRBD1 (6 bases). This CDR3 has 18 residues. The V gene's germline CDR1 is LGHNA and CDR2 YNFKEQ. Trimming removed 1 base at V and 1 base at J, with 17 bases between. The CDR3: CASSQGTGTSWSNQPQHF. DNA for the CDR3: TGTGCCAGCAGCCAAGGAACCGGGACATCGTGGAGCAATCAGCCCCAGCATTTT.

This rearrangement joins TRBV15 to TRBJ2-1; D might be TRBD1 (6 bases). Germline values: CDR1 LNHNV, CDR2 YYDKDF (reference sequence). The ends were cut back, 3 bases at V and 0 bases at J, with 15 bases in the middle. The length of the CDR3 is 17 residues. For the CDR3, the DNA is TGTGCCACCAGCAGGGCTGGACAGACCAGCTCCTACAATGAGCAGTTCTTC. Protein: CATSRAGQTSSYNEQFF.

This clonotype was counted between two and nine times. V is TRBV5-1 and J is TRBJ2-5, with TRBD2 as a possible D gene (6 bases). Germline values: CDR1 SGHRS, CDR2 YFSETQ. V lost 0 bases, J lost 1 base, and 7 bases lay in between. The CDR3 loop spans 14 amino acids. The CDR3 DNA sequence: TGCGCCAGCAGCTTGGGGACTACCCAAGAGACCCAGTACTTC. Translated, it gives CASSLGTTQETQYF.

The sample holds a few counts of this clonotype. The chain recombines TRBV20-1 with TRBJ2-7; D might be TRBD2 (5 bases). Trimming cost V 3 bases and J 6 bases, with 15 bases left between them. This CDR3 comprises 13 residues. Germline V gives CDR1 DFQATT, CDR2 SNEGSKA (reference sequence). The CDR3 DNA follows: TGCAGTGCTAGGTTTCGCGGGTATATCGAGCAGTACTTC. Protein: CSARFRGYIEQYF.

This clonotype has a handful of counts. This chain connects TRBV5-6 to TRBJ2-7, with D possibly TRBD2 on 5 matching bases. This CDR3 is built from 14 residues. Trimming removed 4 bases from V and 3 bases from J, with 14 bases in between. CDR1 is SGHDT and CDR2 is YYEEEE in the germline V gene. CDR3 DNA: TGTGCCAGCAGCCACTTCCGGGATGACTACGAGCAGTACTTC. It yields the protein CASSHFRDDYEQYF.

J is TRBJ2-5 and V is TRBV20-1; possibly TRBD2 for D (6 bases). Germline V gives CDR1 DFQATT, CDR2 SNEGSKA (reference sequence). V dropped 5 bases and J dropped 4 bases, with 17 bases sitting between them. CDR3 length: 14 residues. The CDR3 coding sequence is TGCAGTGCTTTTAAGGGCGGGAAGTCAGAGACCCAGTACTTC. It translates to CSAFKGGKSETQYF.

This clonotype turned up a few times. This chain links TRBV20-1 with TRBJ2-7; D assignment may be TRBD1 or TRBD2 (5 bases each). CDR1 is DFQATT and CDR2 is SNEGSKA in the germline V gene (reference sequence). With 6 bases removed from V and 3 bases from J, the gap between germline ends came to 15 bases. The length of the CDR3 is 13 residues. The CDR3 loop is CSAAPGTFYEQYF. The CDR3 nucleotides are TGCAGTGCCGCACCCGGGACCTTCTACGAGCAGTACTTC.

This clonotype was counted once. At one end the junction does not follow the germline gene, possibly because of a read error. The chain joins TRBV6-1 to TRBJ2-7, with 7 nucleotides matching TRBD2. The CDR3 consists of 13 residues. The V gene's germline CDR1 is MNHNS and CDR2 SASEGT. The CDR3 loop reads CASSQRDLYQQYF. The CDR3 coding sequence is TGTGCCAGCAGCCAGCGGGACCTCTACCAGCAGTACTTC.

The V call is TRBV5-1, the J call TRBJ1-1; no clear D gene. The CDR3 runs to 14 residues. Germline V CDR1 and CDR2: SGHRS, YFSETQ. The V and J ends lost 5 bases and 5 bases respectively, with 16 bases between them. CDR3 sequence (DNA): TGCGCCAGCAGACCTGGACTGATGGGGACTGAAGCTTTCTTT. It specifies CASRPGLMGTEAFF.

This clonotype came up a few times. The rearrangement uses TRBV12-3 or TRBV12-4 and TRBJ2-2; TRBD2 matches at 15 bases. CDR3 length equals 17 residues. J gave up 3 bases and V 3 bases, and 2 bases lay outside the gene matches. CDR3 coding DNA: TGTGCCAGCAGTTTGGGACTAGCGGGAGGCCACACCGGGGAGCTGTTTTTT. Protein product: CASSLGLAGGHTGELFF.